Here is one T cell receptor (beta chain) with its context. This clonotype was seen only a few times. The antigen this receptor binds is unknown. The junction shows a germline mismatch at one end, possibly a read error. This sample was included in a study of molecular identifiers for immune sequencing clone quantification (dated by TCRdb to the late 2010s). Regarding the complete study: For a replicate experiment, RNA from roughly 18,000 or 92,000 naive CD8 T cells was divided into five aliquots, of which four were sequenced. CD8 T cells were used in a methods study to benchmark molecular-identifier clustering-based TCR repertoire sequencing (MIDCIRS) and TCR RNA copy counting. The research as a whole found: Highly expanded clone sizes could be underestimated because identical TCR molecules may share a barcode. Spiked-in Jurkat TCR RNA equivalent to a single cell was reported to be detectable even among 800,000 to 1,000,000 naive CD8 T cells. When barcode sub-clustering was omitted, TCR diversity was inflated by chimeric consensus sequences, with chimeras reaching as high as 47%. In CMV-specific effector cells, over 99% of molecules were held by clones above 20 RNA copies, whereas under 1% of molecules were held by such clones in naive cells. Modeling estimated 2.5 to 3.5 recovered TCR RNA copies per cell, compared with about 9.3 by digital PCR, which implies roughly 30% capture efficiency. Spiked-in Jurkat TCR RNA (around eleven copies' worth), which is not part of the donor repertoire, was contained in the naive libraries.

Library generation was performed with PCR. The listed sequencing device is NextSeq 500. Preparation of bulk TCR libraries followed a previously described approach, with the TCR primers listed in Table S5. Purification of total RNA was performed with the Qiagen AllPrep DNA/RNA kit. Reads from multiple sequencing runs of the same library were pooled before analysis. Per the source publication's procedure: Reads were retained only if the reads had an exact TCR constant sequence, and the retained reads were trimmed to 150 nt and grouped according to their 12-nt molecular barcodes. Reads inside each barcode group were sub-clustered using a 15% Levenshtein threshold, and a quality-weighted consensus sequence was constructed for each RNA molecule. Non-functional sequences were filtered out, along with any lower-count sequence sitting one edit away from another sequence. On the basis of fitting two negative binomial distributions, barcode sub-clusters with fewer than 20% of the maximum read count were discarded. The public reads were run again by TCRdb, first through fastp at Q25 and then through MiXCR, and only productive beta chains were kept. Every entry covers one CDR3 protein and lists the most common genes and DNA from its rows. The V and J calls shown here were made by TCRdb, not taken from the authors' results. This sample is represented by about 630,000 distinct CDR3 sequences; roughly 23% of them were singletons. The ten largest clonotypes hold 0.75% to 0.8% of the sample.

Naive CD8 T cell libraries were made from around 20,000 to 1,000,000 sorted cells using 10%, 30% or 50% of purified RNA. On a BD FACSAria II, naive CD8 T cells were FACS-sorted as CD8+CD4-CCR7+CD45RA+ and collected into RLT Plus buffer. Detection sensitivity was tested by spiking Jurkat RNA equal to about 10 TCR copies' worth into samples containing 20,000-1,000,000 naive CD8 T cells. CD8 T cells were enriched using RosetteSep CD8+ T Cell Enrichment Cocktail and Ficoll-Paque, and the enriched cells then underwent ACK red cell lysis. The CDR3 sequence holds 12 residues, the cysteine and phenylalanine included. Only the CDR3 portion is preserved as DNA: 36 bases, with reading frame beginning at the first base. The germline V gene encodes CDR1 MNHEY and CDR2 SVGEGT.

This sequence uses TRBV6-2 or TRBV6-3 and TRBJ2-1; no D gene is confidently identified. The sample comprised naive CD8+ T cells from blood, with Jurkat cell RNA spiked in. The sample's cell subset or site label, in plain terms: FACS-sorted CD8+CD4-CCR7+CD45RA+ naive T cells. This TCR derives from a human donor in good health. Some libraries in this study had Jurkat cell RNA spiked in. The DNA sequence is TGTGCCAGCAGTTACTCACTAAATGAGCGGTTCTTC. The encoded protein is CASSYSLNERFF.